Shown below are 24 T cell receptor beta chains from a single sample sequenced in a study of spatial heterogeneity in lung cancer. Overall study findings and caveats: Higher tumor mutation counts went along with higher counts of expanded intratumoral alpha and beta TCRs.

Antigens for these TCRs are unknown. TCRdb independently ran MiXCR on the 5' RACE reads; one entry per CDR3 protein. Of about 6,000 distinct CDR3 sequences listed, more than 13% are singletons. The sample's time point: sample taken at primary tumor resection. The sample was lung tumor tissue, taken at surgery. The receptors shown here come from a male donor with early-stage non-small cell lung cancer.

This clonotype rates as medium-sized. The library was prepared for alpha chains; this beta chain is a stray read, so its frequency means little. The rearrangement joins TRBV7-2 to TRBJ2-5; 13 bases line up with TRBD2. V shed 4 bases, J shed 2 bases, and the junction held 7 bases outside the gene matches. Germline CDR1 reads SGHTA; CDR2 reads FQGNSA. The length of the CDR3 is 17 residues. The CDR3, as DNA: TGTGCCAGCAGCTGGACTAGCGGGGGACCTTCTCAAGAGACCCAGTACTTC. Its translation is CASSWTSGGPSQETQYF.

As for this clonotype: This beta chain appears as a stray read in a library generated for alpha chains; its size is not informative. V and J are TRBV9 and TRBJ2-1; D is perhaps TRBD1 or TRBD2 (5 bases each). CDR1 and CDR2 from the germline V gene are SGDLS and YYNGEE. This CDR3 contains 16 residues. V was shortened by 0 bases and J by 0 bases, with 10 bases between the two germline ends. The CDR3: CASSVDAGSSYNEQFF. CDR3 nucleotides: TGTGCCAGCAGCGTAGATGCAGGGAGCTCCTACAATGAGCAGTTCTTC. The variable domain in full, completed from reference TRBV9 and TRBJ2-1, reads DSGVTQTPKHLITATGQRVTLRCSPRSGDLSVYWYQQSLDQGLQFLIQYYNGEERAKGNILERFSAQQFPDLHSELNLSSLELGDSALYFCASSVDAGSSYNEQFFGPGTRLTVL.

This clonotype is medium-sized by share. Within a library made for alpha chains, this beta chain is off target, and its count is uninformative. The chain uses TRBV7-2 and TRBJ1-5; D is ambiguous. This CDR3 is built from 14 residues. Trimming stripped 5 bases from V and 3 bases from J, with 11 bases between. CDR1 is SGHTA, CDR2 FQGNSA, per germline. CDR3 DNA sequence: TGTGCCAGCAGCCCGGGAAGGGACAATCAGCCCCAGCATTTT. Amino acid sequence: CASSPGRDNQPQHF. Full variable domain (missing parts from reference TRBV7-2 and TRBJ1-5): GAGVSQSPSNKVTEKGKDVELRCDPISGHTALYWYRQSLGQGLEFLIYFQGNSAPDKSGLPSDRFSAERTGGSVSTLTIQRTQQEDSAVYLCASSPGRDNQPQHFGDGTRLSIL.

This clonotype is medium-sized in the sample. The library was built for alpha chains, so this beta chain is an off-target read and its size means little. The CDR3 region is CSARAEAGGSTDTQYF. CDR3 DNA: TGCAGTGCTAGGGCCGAGGCTGGGGGAAGCACAGATACGCAGTATTTT. The chain uses TRBV20-1 and TRBJ2-3, with D tentatively TRBD1 or TRBD2 (5 bases each). This CDR3 has 16 residues. Germline V gives CDR1 DFQATT, CDR2 SNEGSKA (reference sequence). Deletions cut 3 bases from V and 0 bases from J, with 16 bases between.

This clonotype is medium-sized (0.01 to 0.1%) in the sample. A library prepared for alpha chains yielded this beta chain as an off-target read; its size is of little meaning. This rearrangement joins TRBV15 to TRBJ1-1; 8 bases fit TRBD1. This CDR3 is built from 15 residues. V lost 2 bases and J lost 1; bases outside the gene matches: 3. Germline V gene lookup returns CDR1 LNHNV and CDR2 YYDKDF (reference sequence). Here the CDR3 DNA reads TGTGCCACCAGCAGACAGGGGGCGAGGAACACTGAAGCTTTCTTT. It encodes CATSRQGARNTEAFF.

This clonotype is termed medium-sized. This beta chain slipped into a library made for alpha chains as a stray read, so its size is not meaningful. The CDR3 DNA follows: TGTGCCAGCAGGATGACTAGCGGGGGCCCCCAAGAGACCCAGTACTTC. Translating gives CASRMTSGGPQETQYF. V gene TRBV12-3 or TRBV12-4 combines with J gene TRBJ2-5, with 12 bases identical to TRBD2. This CDR3 region has 16 residues. V shed 6 bases and J 1 base; nucleotides not matched to a gene: 6.

In the case of this clonotype: This beta chain lies outside the target of a library built for alpha chains; its clone size means little. V gene TRBV6-5 combines with J gene TRBJ2-6, with 10 bases that match TRBD1. V shed 10 bases and J 8 bases; nucleotides not matched to a gene: 8. The CDR3 contains 14 residues. The V gene's germline CDR1 is MNHEY and CDR2 SVGAGI. The CDR3 region is CATSTGQGPNVLTF. DNA for the CDR3: TGTGCCACCTCGACGGGACAGGGGCCCAACGTCCTGACTTTC.

Details on this clonotype: In a library made to pick up alpha chains, this beta chain is a stray read with a size that means little. This sequence joins TRBV4-3 and TRBJ2-1; perhaps D is TRBD1 or TRBD2 (5 bases each). This CDR3 has 14 residues. V was shortened by 5 bases and J by 15 bases, with 23 bases between the two germline ends. Germline V gene sequence: CDR1 LGHNA, CDR2 YSLEER. The CDR3 loop reads CASSAREQRGFGFF. The CDR3, as DNA: TGCGCCAGCAGCGCTAGGGAACAGAGGGGATTTGGGTTCTTC.

Concerning this clonotype itself: Within a library made for alpha chains, this beta chain is off target, and its count is uninformative. V gene TRBV14 combines with J gene TRBJ2-2; the D is unclear. V lost 4 bases, J lost 2 bases, and 11 bases lay in between. The CDR3 has 15 amino acids. Germline values: CDR1 SGHDN, CDR2 FVKESK. CDR3 coding DNA: TGTGCCAGCAGCCGAGTATCCGGAAACACCGGGGAGCTGTTTTTT. Amino acid sequence: CASSRVSGNTGELFF.

A few counts support this clonotype. The library was designed around alpha chains, so this beta chain is a stray read whose abundance carries little weight. The rearrangement links TRBV5-1 to TRBJ2-7, with 9 bases fitting TRBD1. This CDR3 region has 14 residues. Germline CDR1 SGHRS, CDR2 YFSETQ. The trim removed 4 bases at V and 3 bases at J, leaving 5 bases unmatched. The CDR3 DNA reads as TGCGCCAGCAGCAAAAGACAGGGGGTCTACGAGCAGTACTTC. Translating it yields CASSKRQGVYEQYF.

About this clonotype: A library made for alpha chains picked up this beta chain off target, so its size means little. V and J are TRBV20-1 and TRBJ2-3; TRBD2 matches 9 bases. The germline gives CDR1 DFQATT, CDR2 SNEGSKA (reference sequence). V gave up 4 bases and J gave up 2 bases; unmatched junction bases: 4. CDR3 size: 14 residues. CDR3 DNA sequence: TGCAGTGCTACAGTAGCGGGAGTCACAGATACGCAGTATTTT. Its translation: CSATVAGVTDTQYF.

Within the sample, this clonotype is medium-sized. Found in a library prepared for alpha chains, this beta chain is an off-target read, and its abundance has little meaning. The chain is built from TRBV5-6 and TRBJ2-7, with 12 bases fitting TRBD1. The V gene end was trimmed by 4 bases and the J gene end by 5 bases; junction bases not matched to a gene: 7. The CDR3 runs to 15 residues. Looked up from germline, CDR1 is SGHDT and CDR2 is YYEEEE. This CDR3 is CASSTGGTGGHEQYF. In nucleotides, the CDR3 is TGTGCCAGCAGCACGGGCGGGACAGGGGGCCACGAGCAGTACTTC.

To note about this clonotype: This beta chain is off target for a library built for alpha chains, so its abundance means little. The rearrangement links TRBV24-1 to TRBJ2-2; D ambiguous. Per the germline V gene, CDR1 is KGHDR and CDR2 is SFDVKD. The length of the CDR3 is 14 residues. Trimming removed 3 bases from V and 2 bases from J, with 6 bases in between. The CDR3 bases are TGTGCCACCAGTGATGCCCCCAACACCGGGGAGCTGTTTTTT. It yields the protein CATSDAPNTGELFF.

A remark on this clonotype: For a library built for alpha chains, this beta chain is a stray read; little rests on its size. The rearrangement links TRBV29-1 to TRBJ2-2; a weak D match, TRBD2 (5 bases). The CDR3 is made up of 14 amino acids. V gave up 1 base and J gave up 2 bases, with 8 bases separating them. Germline CDR1 reads SQVTM; CDR2 reads ANQGSEA. Written as DNA, the CDR3 is TGCAGCGTTGAAGCTAGCAGAAACACCGGGGAGCTGTTTTTT. Residues: CSVEASRNTGELFF.

There are many counts of this clonotype. This beta chain is off target for a library built for alpha chains, so its abundance means little. The genes are TRBV7-2 and TRBJ2-1; 10 bases line up with TRBD1. Germline V lookup: CDR1 SGHTA, CDR2 FQGNSA. Losses at the gene ends were 1 base for V and 8 bases for J; bases not matched to a gene: 5. CDR3 length: 15 amino acids. The chain's CDR3 is CASSLEGQGTDEQFF. CDR3 nucleotides: TGTGCCAGCAGCTTAGAGGGACAGGGGACGGATGAGCAGTTCTTC.

With regard to this clonotype: In a library made to pick up alpha chains, this beta chain is a stray read with a size that means little. J is TRBJ2-3 and V is TRBV28; no reliable D call. V was clipped by 4 bases and J by 7 bases, with 12 bases between them. Germline CDR1 is MDHEN and CDR2 is SYDVKM. This CDR3 region has 13 residues. CDR3 amino acids: CASSSLGQYTQYF. The CDR3 DNA sequence: TGTGCCAGCAGTTCTCTTGGCCAGTATACGCAGTATTTT.

Details on this clonotype: Found in a library prepared for alpha chains, this beta chain is an off-target read, and its abundance has little meaning. The V call is TRBV6-2 or TRBV6-3, the J call TRBJ2-2; no clear D. V lost 8 bases to trimming and J lost 2 bases, with 3 bases between them. CDR1 is MNHEY, CDR2 SVGEGT, per germline. This CDR3 comprises 11 residues. This chain's CDR3 is CASGNTGELFF. The CDR3, as DNA: TGTGCCAGCGGTAACACCGGGGAGCTGTTTTTT.

This clonotype occurred a few times. With the library built for alpha chains, this beta chain is off target and its frequency is not meaningful. V gene TRBV18 combines with J gene TRBJ2-5; D is possibly TRBD1 (5 bases). V was clipped by 4 bases and J by 5 bases, with 8 bases between them. The CDR3 is 12 amino acids. The V gene's germline CDR1 is KGHSH and CDR2 LQKENI. In DNA, the CDR3 is TGTGCCAGCTCACGCCAGGGCGAGACCCAGTACTTC. Translating it yields CASSRQGETQYF.

This clonotype is medium-sized by share. This beta chain turned up in a library designed for alpha chains; as an off-target read, its abundance says little. The chain recombines TRBV9 with TRBJ2-1, with 12 bases identical to TRBD2. The CDR3 is 16 amino acids. V lost 0 bases and J lost 4; bases outside the gene matches: 2. Per the germline V gene, CDR1 is SGDLS and CDR2 is YYNGEE. Here the CDR3 reads CASSVGGTSGYNEQFF. In DNA form, the CDR3 reads TGTGCCAGCAGCGTAGGGGGGACTAGCGGGTACAATGAGCAGTTCTTC.

This clonotype was detected a few times. The library was designed around alpha chains, so this beta chain is a stray read whose abundance carries little weight. The gene calls are TRBV9 and TRBJ2-1, with a tentative D call TRBD2 (5 bases). The CDR3 is 13 amino acids. V was cut by 2 bases and J by 6 bases, with 9 bases left in between. Germline-derived CDR1 and CDR2 are SGDLS and YYNGEE. CDR3 residues: CASSVRGSNEQFF. CDR3 in DNA: TGTGCCAGCAGCGTTCGGGGTAGCAATGAGCAGTTCTTC.

About this clonotype itself: Sequence at one end of the junction differs from germline and may be a read error. Because the library targeted alpha chains, this beta chain is an off-target read whose size means little. The chain carries TRBV4-3 and TRBJ2-7; D may be TRBD2 (6 bases). The germline CDR1 and CDR2 sequences are LGHNA and YSLEER. The CDR3 totals 15 residues. CDR3 sequence: CASSQDRVGLYERYF. The CDR3 nucleotides read TGCGCCAGCAGCCAAGATAGAGTGGGACTCTACGAGCGGTACTTC.

This clonotype came up a few times. The library was designed around alpha chains, so this beta chain is a stray read whose abundance carries little weight. The V call is TRBV11-3, the J call TRBJ2-2, with D possibly TRBD2 on 5 matching bases. This CDR3 contains 15 residues. The V and J ends lost 3 bases and 0 bases respectively, with 8 bases between them. Germline V lookup: CDR1 SGHNT, CDR2 YENEEA. The CDR3 is CASSFEGPNTGELFF. The DNA of the CDR3 is TGTGCCAGCAGCTTTGAGGGCCCGAACACCGGGGAGCTGTTTTTT.

This clonotype is categorized as medium-sized (0.01 to 0.1%). Because the library targeted alpha chains, this beta chain is an off-target read whose size means little. The V and J genes are TRBV12-3 or TRBV12-4 and TRBJ1-1; 7 bases map to TRBD1. Trimming at V came to 2 bases and at J to 5 bases, leaving 8 bases not matched to a gene. This CDR3 has 15 amino acids. For the CDR3, the DNA is TGTGCCAGCAGTTTATCGGCAGGGGGTGGAACTGAAGCTTTCTTT. The encoded protein is CASSLSAGGGTEAFF.

This clonotype was counted ten times or more. This beta chain is off target for a library built for alpha chains, so its abundance means little. CDR3 loop: CASSLAYEKLFF. DNA for the CDR3: TGCGCCAGCAGCTTGGCCTATGAAAAACTGTTTTTT. V gene TRBV5-1 combines with J gene TRBJ1-4; D is ambiguous. This CDR3 is 12 amino acids long. CDR1 and CDR2 (germline): SGHRS, YFSETQ. V was cut by 0 bases and J by 6 bases, with 3 bases left in between.